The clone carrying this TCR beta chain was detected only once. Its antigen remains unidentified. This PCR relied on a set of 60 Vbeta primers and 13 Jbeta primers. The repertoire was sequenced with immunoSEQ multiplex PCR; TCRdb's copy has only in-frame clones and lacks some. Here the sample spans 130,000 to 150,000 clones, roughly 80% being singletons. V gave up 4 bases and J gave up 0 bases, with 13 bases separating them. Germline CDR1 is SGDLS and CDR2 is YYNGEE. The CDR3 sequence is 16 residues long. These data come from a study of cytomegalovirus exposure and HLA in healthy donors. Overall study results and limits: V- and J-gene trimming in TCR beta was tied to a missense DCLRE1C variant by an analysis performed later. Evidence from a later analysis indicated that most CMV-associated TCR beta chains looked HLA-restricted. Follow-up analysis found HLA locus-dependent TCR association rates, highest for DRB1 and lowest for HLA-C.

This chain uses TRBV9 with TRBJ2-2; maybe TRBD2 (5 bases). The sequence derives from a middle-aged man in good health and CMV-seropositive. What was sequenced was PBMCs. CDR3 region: CASSPPGLPNTGELFF. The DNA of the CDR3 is TGTGCCAGCAGCCCCCCCGGACTCCCGAACACCGGGGAGCTGTTTTTT.